This TCR beta chain was profiled in a study of shared clonotypes between healthy human individuals. Only one count was recorded for this clone. The sample has other DNA sequences that encode this CDR3 too. It was CD45RO-negative cells, positively selected for CCR7, that made up naive CD8 cells, with terminally differentiated effector memory CD45RA+ cells excluded. Only in-frame clones appear in the TCRdb table, and some are missing; sequencing was by immunoSEQ multiplex PCR. The sample holds some 2.1 million clones, 90% to 95% seen once. The V end was cut by 4 bases, the J end by 2 bases, with 10 bases between. The length of the CDR3 is 14 residues. Per germline, CDR1 MNHEY and CDR2 SMNVEV (reference sequence).

The sample was naive CD8+ T cells from PBMCs. J is TRBJ2-3 and V is TRBV27; weak D call: TRBD2 (6 bases). The TCR originated in a man aged 18 to 30 in good health. Some clones in this sample may be carry-over from other donors' samples. CDR3 in amino acids: CASSWGLNTDTQYF. The CDR3 coding sequence is TGTGCCAGCAGTTGGGGACTTAACACAGATACGCAGTATTTT.